The 30 T cell receptor beta chains in this list originate from one sample, sequenced in a study of OX40 agonist ivuxolimab in advanced cancers. Libraries were prepared by immunoSEQ multiplex PCR; TCRdb keeps only in-frame clonotypes and omits some of them. The data show around 80,000 clones, 80% to 90% seen once. The material was CD4+ or CD8+ T cells sorted from blood, obtained in a trial of the OX40 agonist ivuxolimab. These receptors came from an adult with an advanced solid tumor such as melanoma, head and neck, liver or kidney cancer.

The chain uses TRBV9 and TRBJ1-6; tentatively, D is TRBD1 (6 bases). Between the trimmed V and J ends, which lost 3 bases and 6 bases, there was a span of 13 bases. From germline, CDR1 is SGDLS and CDR2 YYNGEE. This CDR3 contains 15 residues. The DNA for the CDR3 is TGTGCCAGCAGCGCCCAGGGAGGGGGTAATTCACCCCTCCACTTT. Protein sequence: CASSAQGGGNSPLHF.

The V and J genes are TRBV6-6 and TRBJ1-2; D is possibly TRBD1 (6 bases). Germline values: CDR1 MNHNY, CDR2 SVGAGI (reference sequence). The CDR3 length is 14 residues. The germline V and J ends were trimmed by 4 bases and 8 bases, with 17 bases remaining between them. CDR3 nucleotide sequence: TGTGCCAGCAGTTCCCTTCCCGGGACATACGGCTACACCTTC. Encoded protein: CASSSLPGTYGYTF.

This clone was counted a few times. The rearrangement joins TRBV27 to TRBJ1-4; TRBD1 is a possible D gene (6 bases). The CDR3 is 15 residues long. Germline CDR1 and CDR2: MNHEY and SMNVEV (reference sequence). Trimming stripped 3 bases from V and 3 bases from J, with 11 bases between. The CDR3 coding sequence is TGTGCCAGCAGTTTTCAGGGGAGGTCTAATGAAAAACTGTTTTTT. This sequence encodes CASSFQGRSNEKLFF. Supplemented by reference TRBV27 and TRBJ1-4, the full variable domain reads EAQVTQNPRYLITVTGKKLTVTCSQNMNHEYMSWYRQDPGLGLRQIYYSMNVEVTDKGDVPEGYKVSRKEKRNFPLILESPSPNQTSLYFCASSFQGRSNEKLFFGSGTQLSVL.

This rearrangement joins TRBV5-4 to TRBJ2-5, with unresolved D. V dropped 0 bases and J dropped 8 bases, with 14 bases sitting between them. The CDR3 has 14 residues. Germline-derived CDR1 and CDR2 are SGHNT and YYREEE (reference sequence). The CDR3 nucleotides read TGTGCCAGCAGCTTGGTTACCGGCCGAGAAACCCAGTACTTC. Protein product: CASSLVTGRETQYF.

The V and J genes are TRBV7-2 and TRBJ2-5; no reliable D call. V lost 0 bases and J lost 5, with 4 bases in between. The CDR3 is made up of 12 amino acids. Germline V CDR1 and CDR2: SGHTA, FQGNSA. CDR3 nucleotide sequence: TGTGCCAGCAGCTTAGCGGGGGAGACCCAGTACTTC. Encoded protein: CASSLAGETQYF.

The sample holds one count of this clone. The gene calls are TRBV7-2 and TRBJ2-7, with D unresolved. The germline V gene has CDR1 SGHTA and CDR2 FQGNSA. There are 12 residues in the CDR3. Trimming removed 2 bases at V and 6 bases at J, with 8 bases between. CDR3: CASSLWGTEQYF. The CDR3 DNA reads TGTGCCAGCAGCTTATGGGGTACCGAGCAGTACTTC.

J is TRBJ1-2 and V is TRBV7-2; D is uncertain. The CDR3 extends over 14 amino acids. CDR1 and CDR2 from the germline V gene are SGHTA and FQGNSA. Trimming took 4 bases from V and 5 from J, leaving 14 bases between them. DNA of the CDR3: TGTGCCAGCAGCTCCCAAAGGGTCCGTTATGGCTACACCTTC. Residues: CASSSQRVRYGYTF.

This clone was seen more than once but under ten times. This chain uses TRBV23-1 with TRBJ1-1; maybe TRBD1 (5 bases). TRBV23-1 is identified as an open reading frame with a role that is uncertain. Trimming stripped 5 bases from V and 0 bases from J, with 10 bases between. The CDR3 is 14 residues long. CDR3 nucleotides: TGCGCCAGCAGTGTGGGGGAGGTGAACACTGAAGCTTTCTTT. As protein: CASSVGEVNTEAFF.

The rearrangement links TRBV11-3 to TRBJ2-3; D is tentatively TRBD1 or TRBD2 (5 bases each). The germline gives CDR1 SGHNT, CDR2 YENEEA. V lost 5 bases and J lost 4, with 13 bases in between. The length of the CDR3 is 14 residues. CDR3: CASSLSRGADTQYF. For the CDR3, the DNA is TGTGCCAGCAGCCTAAGTAGGGGAGCAGATACGCAGTATTTT.

V and J are TRBV11-2 and TRBJ1-2, with D possibly matching TRBD1 (6 bases). CDR1 and CDR2 from the germline V gene are SGHAT and FQNNGV. There are 12 residues in the CDR3. V was pared by 3 bases and J by 6 bases, with 8 bases between. The chain's CDR3 is CASSFTGHGYTF. CDR3 DNA sequence: TGTGCCAGCAGCTTTACAGGGCATGGCTACACCTTC.

This clone was picked up one time. The chain has TRBV29-1 and TRBJ2-5; D is unclear. With 7 bases removed from V and 5 bases from J, the gap between germline ends came to 14 bases. This CDR3 has 12 residues. Germline V gene sequence: CDR1 SQVTM, CDR2 ANQGSEA. Written as DNA, the CDR3 is TGCAGCGGGAGCACGGCTTGGGAGACCCAGTACTTC. Protein sequence: CSGSTAWETQYF.

This clone was counted between two and nine times. The CDR3 region is CASSYADSGNTIYF. The DNA of the CDR3 is TGTGCCAGCAGTTACGCTGACTCTGGAAACACCATATATTTT. This chain connects TRBV6-5 to TRBJ1-3; D gene uncertain. Trimming left V 2 bases short and J 0 bases short, with 5 bases between. CDR1 MNHEY and CDR2 SVGAGI come from the germline V gene. CDR3 size: 14 residues.

This clone has a single count. J is TRBJ2-2 and V is TRBV5-1; 8 bases fit TRBD2. In germline, CDR1 is SGHRS, CDR2 YFSETQ. The junction had 7 bases not matched to a gene; V was cut back by 6 bases and J by 3 bases. The CDR3 contains 15 residues. CDR3 bases: TGCGCCAGCACCCACGGGGGGGTGTACACCGGGGAGCTGTTTTTT. The encoded protein is CASTHGGVYTGELFF. Together with reference TRBV5-1 and TRBJ2-2, the CDR3 gives the full variable domain: KAGVTQTPRYLIKTRGQQVTLSCSPISGHRSVSWYQQTPGQGLQFLFEYFSETQRNKGNFPGRFSGRQFSNSRSEMNVSTLELGDSALYLCASTHGGVYTGELFFGEGSRLTVL.

The chain has TRBV6-6 and TRBJ2-7, with TRBD2 matching 10 bases. The CDR3 has 15 amino acids. V lost 8 bases and J lost 1; bases outside the gene matches: 8. Germline V CDR1 and CDR2: MNHNY, SVGAGI (reference sequence). The CDR3 DNA reads as TGTGCCAGCGGGCCGCGGACTAGCGGTTCCTACGAGCAGTACTTC. Protein: CASGPRTSGSYEQYF.

This clone was detected only a few times. The chain joins TRBV5-1 to TRBJ2-5; TRBD2 matches 14 bases. This CDR3 is built from 17 residues. Losses at the gene ends were 4 bases for V and 5 bases for J; bases not matched to a gene: 10. CDR1 is SGHRS and CDR2 is YFSETQ in the germline V gene. The DNA for the CDR3 is TGCGCCAGCAGCCGTGGACTAGCGGGAGGAATTCGGGAGACCCAGTACTTC. Translated, it gives CASSRGLAGGIRETQYF.

The chain carries TRBV2 and TRBJ1-2, with D hard to call. The CDR3 length is 15 residues. The ends were cut back, 3 bases at V and 6 bases at J, with 17 bases in the middle. The germline CDR1 and CDR2 sequences are SNHLY and FYNNEI. The CDR3 sequence is CASSEPFSRVNGYTF. DNA for the CDR3: TGTGCCAGCAGTGAGCCCTTTAGTAGGGTAAATGGCTACACCTTC.

This clone was observed a handful of times. V is TRBV27 and J is TRBJ1-2; perhaps TRBD1 as D (5 bases). Germline V gene data show CDR1 as MNHEY and CDR2 as SMNVEV (reference sequence). The CDR3 spans 12 residues. Trimming left V 8 bases short and J 4 bases short, with 11 bases between. The CDR3 reads CASWDSPYGYTF. The CDR3 DNA follows: TGTGCCAGCTGGGACTCCCCCTATGGCTACACCTTC.

This chain connects TRBV2 to TRBJ1-2; D is uncertain. The V end was cut by 0 bases, the J end by 8 bases, with 16 bases between. The CDR3 consists of 15 residues. Germline V gene data show CDR1 as SNHLY and CDR2 as FYNNEI. DNA of the CDR3: TGTGCCAGCAGTGAAGCGCTCGGGAGGAAGAGGGGCTACACCTTC. Amino acids: CASSEALGRKRGYTF.

The rearrangement joins TRBV14 to TRBJ1-2, with D possibly TRBD1 on 5 matching bases. Germline-derived CDR1 and CDR2 are SGHDN and FVKESK. Trimming removed 0 bases at V and 6 bases at J, with 11 bases between. The CDR3 is 14 residues long. CDR3 nucleotide sequence: TGTGCCAGCAGCCAAGATCTCCAGGGAGATGGCTACACCTTC. Residues: CASSQDLQGDGYTF.

This clone was observed a single time. This sequence joins TRBV28 and TRBJ1-2, with TRBD1 identical over 10 bases. The V gene end was trimmed by 5 bases and the J gene end by 2 bases; junction bases not matched to a gene: 8. Looked up from germline, CDR1 is MDHEN and CDR2 is SYDVKM. This CDR3 is 16 amino acids long. In DNA, the CDR3 is TGTGCCAGCAGTCTTGTCCCGGGACAGGGGAACTATGGCTACACCTTC. It translates to CASSLVPGQGNYGYTF.

V and J are TRBV7-2 and TRBJ1-2; D remains ambiguous. Germline CDR1 is SGHTA and CDR2 is FQGNSA. Trimming left V 5 bases short and J 8 bases short, with 18 bases between. This CDR3 region has 14 residues. The CDR3 coding sequence is TGTGCCAGCAGCCTATCAACAGTAGCATACGGCTACACCTTC. Its protein is CASSLSTVAYGYTF.

This rearrangement joins TRBV5-1 to TRBJ2-3; 9 nucleotides line up with TRBD2. V shed 4 bases, J shed 6 bases, and the junction held 6 bases outside the gene matches. The CDR3 has 14 residues. The germline V gene has CDR1 SGHRS and CDR2 YFSETQ. CDR3 residues: CASSEGLALDTQYF. The CDR3 DNA reads TGCGCCAGCAGCGAGGGACTAGCTCTGGATACGCAGTATTTT.

This clone was seen a handful of times. This chain's CDR3 is CASSLGLNDEQFF. The CDR3 nucleotides read TGTGCCAGCAGCTTAGGACTTAACGATGAGCAGTTCTTC. V usage is TRBV7-6 and J usage is TRBJ2-1; no definite D call. Germline loops: CDR1 SGHVS, CDR2 FNYEAQ. V was cut by 1 base and J by 8 bases, with 9 bases left in between. The CDR3 has 13 residues.

CDR3 coding DNA: TGTGCCAGCAGCTTACGAGGACTAGCGGGAGTAAGTAGCACAGATACGCAGTATTTT. Encoded protein: CASSLRGLAGVSSTDTQYF. This chain connects TRBV7-2 to TRBJ2-3; 13 bases map to TRBD2. V gave up 2 bases and J gave up 0 bases; unmatched junction bases: 8. Germline V gives CDR1 SGHTA, CDR2 FQGNSA. The CDR3 is made up of 19 amino acids.

This chain joins TRBV7-3 and TRBJ1-1; tentative D call: TRBD1 (6 bases). Per germline, CDR1 SGHTA and CDR2 FQGTGA. V lost 5 bases, J lost 3 bases, and 10 bases lay in between. This CDR3 has 13 residues. Here the CDR3 DNA reads TGTGCCAGCAGCGAACAGGGCTACACTGAAGCTTTCTTT. Its protein is CASSEQGYTEAFF.

The chain links TRBV28 to TRBJ1-5; D not certain. The CDR3 is 12 amino acids. Germline lookup yields CDR1 MDHEN and CDR2 SYDVKM. Trimming took 5 bases from V and 6 from J, leaving 8 bases between them. The CDR3 DNA is TGTGCCAGCAGTCTAAGGGTTCAGCCCCAGCATTTT. Amino acid sequence: CASSLRVQPQHF.

This clone was counted a single time. The chain joins TRBV11-2 to TRBJ1-1; D remains ambiguous. The V gene's germline CDR1 is SGHAT and CDR2 FQNNGV. The CDR3 runs to 13 residues. Trimming shortened V by 1 base and J by 1 base, and 4 bases separated the two germline ends. This CDR3 reads CASSLGPNTEAFF. The CDR3 nucleotides are TGTGCCAGCAGCTTAGGTCCGAACACTGAAGCTTTCTTT.

The V and J genes are TRBV7-9 and TRBJ1-4; a weak D match, TRBD1 (5 bases). The CDR3 runs to 16 residues. The ends were cut back, 5 bases at V and 4 bases at J, with 17 bases in the middle. Germline CDR1 and CDR2: SEHNR and FQNEAQ (reference sequence). CDR3 nucleotides: TGTGCCAGCAGCGCAACCGTGGGGGGGATTAATGAAAAACTGTTTTTT. It specifies CASSATVGGINEKLFF. Filled out from reference TRBV7-9 and TRBJ1-4, the complete variable domain reads DTGVSQNPRHKITKRGQNVTFRCDPISEHNRLYWYRQTLGQGPEFLTYFQNEAQLEKSRLLSDRFSAERPKGSFSTLEIQRTEQGDSAMYLCASSATVGGINEKLFFGSGTQLSVL.

This chain uses TRBV19 with TRBJ1-1; D is undetermined. Germline V CDR1 and CDR2: LNHDA, SQIVND (reference sequence). The ends were cut back, 1 base at V and 8 bases at J, with 8 bases in the middle. This CDR3 is 12 amino acids long. The DNA of the CDR3 is TGTGCCAGTAGTATAGGAAGAAGAGAAGCTTTCTTT. Its protein is CASSIGRREAFF.

This chain uses TRBV6-5 with TRBJ2-7; no definite D call. Trimming shortened V by 6 bases and J by 6 bases, and 21 bases separated the two germline ends. This CDR3 has 15 amino acids. Germline V gene sequence: CDR1 MNHEY, CDR2 SVGAGI. CDR3 loop: CASRPLAGSPAEQYF. CDR3 coding DNA: TGTGCCAGCAGACCCCTTGCTGGGTCCCCTGCCGAGCAGTACTTC.